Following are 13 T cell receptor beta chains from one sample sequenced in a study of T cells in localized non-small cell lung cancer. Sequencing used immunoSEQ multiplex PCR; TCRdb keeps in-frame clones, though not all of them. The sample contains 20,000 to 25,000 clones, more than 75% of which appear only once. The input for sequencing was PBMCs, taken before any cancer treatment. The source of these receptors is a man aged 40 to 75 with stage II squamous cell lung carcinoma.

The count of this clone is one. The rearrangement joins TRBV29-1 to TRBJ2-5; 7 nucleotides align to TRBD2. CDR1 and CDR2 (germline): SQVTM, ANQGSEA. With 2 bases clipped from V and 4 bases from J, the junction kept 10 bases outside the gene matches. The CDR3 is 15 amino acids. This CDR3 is CSVERSGGGTETQYF. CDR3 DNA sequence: TGCAGCGTTGAAAGGTCGGGGGGAGGAACAGAGACCCAGTACTTC.

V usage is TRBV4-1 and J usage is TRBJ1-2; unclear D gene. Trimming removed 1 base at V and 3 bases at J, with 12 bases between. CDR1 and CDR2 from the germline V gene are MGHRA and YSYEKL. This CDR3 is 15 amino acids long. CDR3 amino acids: CASSQASGDHYGYTF. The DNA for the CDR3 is TGCGCCAGCAGCCAAGCAAGCGGGGATCACTATGGCTACACCTTC.

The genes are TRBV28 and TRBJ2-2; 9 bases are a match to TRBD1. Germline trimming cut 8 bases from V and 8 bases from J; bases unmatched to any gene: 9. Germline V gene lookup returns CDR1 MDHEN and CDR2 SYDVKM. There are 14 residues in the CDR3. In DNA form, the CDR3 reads TGTGCCAGCCGACGTTGGACAGGGGAGGGGGAGCTGTTTTTT. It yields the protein CASRRWTGEGELFF.

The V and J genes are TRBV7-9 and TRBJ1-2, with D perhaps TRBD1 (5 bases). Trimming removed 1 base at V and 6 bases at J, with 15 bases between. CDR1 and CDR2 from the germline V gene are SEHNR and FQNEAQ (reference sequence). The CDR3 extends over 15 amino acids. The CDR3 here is CASSLGAGTANGYTF. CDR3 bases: TGTGCCAGCAGCTTAGGGGCCGGGACTGCGAATGGCTACACCTTC.

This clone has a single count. The CDR3 is CATSRDPGSYNEQFF. Here the CDR3 DNA reads TGTGCCACCAGCAGAGACCCGGGGTCCTACAATGAGCAGTTCTTC. The rearrangement links TRBV15 to TRBJ2-1; TRBD2 is a possible D gene (5 bases). Per the germline V gene, CDR1 is LNHNV and CDR2 is YYDKDF (reference sequence). The CDR3 consists of 15 residues. Deletions cut 0 bases from V and 1 base from J, with 7 bases between.

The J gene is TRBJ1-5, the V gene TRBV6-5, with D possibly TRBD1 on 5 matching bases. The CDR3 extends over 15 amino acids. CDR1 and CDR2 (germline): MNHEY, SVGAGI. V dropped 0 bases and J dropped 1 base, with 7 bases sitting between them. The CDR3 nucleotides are TGTGCCAGCAGTTACTCGTGGGGGAGCAATCAGCCCCAGCATTTT. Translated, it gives CASSYSWGSNQPQHF.

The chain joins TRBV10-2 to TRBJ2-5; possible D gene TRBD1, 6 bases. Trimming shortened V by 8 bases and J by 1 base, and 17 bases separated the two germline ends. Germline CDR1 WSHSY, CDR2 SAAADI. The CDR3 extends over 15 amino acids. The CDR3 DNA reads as TGCGCCAGCGCTAACCCAGGGGACGGCCAAGAGACCCAGTACTTC. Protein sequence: CASANPGDGQETQYF.

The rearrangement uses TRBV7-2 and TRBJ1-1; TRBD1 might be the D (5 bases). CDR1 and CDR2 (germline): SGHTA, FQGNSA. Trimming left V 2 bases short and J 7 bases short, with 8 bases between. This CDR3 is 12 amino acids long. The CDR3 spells CASSLSTVEAFF. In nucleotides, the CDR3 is TGTGCCAGCAGCTTATCGACAGTTGAAGCTTTCTTT.

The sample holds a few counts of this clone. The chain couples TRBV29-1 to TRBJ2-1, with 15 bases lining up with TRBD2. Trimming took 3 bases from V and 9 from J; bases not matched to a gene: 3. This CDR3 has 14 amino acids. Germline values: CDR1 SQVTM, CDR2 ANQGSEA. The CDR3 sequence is CSVDLGLAGGEQFF. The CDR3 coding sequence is TGCAGCGTTGATCTGGGACTAGCGGGAGGTGAGCAGTTCTTC.

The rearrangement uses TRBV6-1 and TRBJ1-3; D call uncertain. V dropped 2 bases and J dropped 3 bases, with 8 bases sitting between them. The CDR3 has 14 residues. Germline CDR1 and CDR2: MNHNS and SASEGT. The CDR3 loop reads CASSERLLGNTIYF. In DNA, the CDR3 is TGTGCCAGCAGTGAACGGCTACTTGGAAACACCATATATTTT.

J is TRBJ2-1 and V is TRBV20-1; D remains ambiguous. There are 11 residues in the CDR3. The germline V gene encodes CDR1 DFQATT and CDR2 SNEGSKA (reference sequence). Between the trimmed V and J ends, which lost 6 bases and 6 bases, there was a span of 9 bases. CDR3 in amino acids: CSARLVNEQFF. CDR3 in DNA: TGCAGTGCCAGACTGGTCAATGAGCAGTTCTTC.

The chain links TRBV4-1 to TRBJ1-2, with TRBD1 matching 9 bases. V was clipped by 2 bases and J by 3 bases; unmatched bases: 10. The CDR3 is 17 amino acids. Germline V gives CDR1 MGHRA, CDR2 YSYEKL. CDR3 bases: TGCGCCAGCAGCCAACTGCCTACAGGGGGCTCTTACTATGGCTACACCTTC. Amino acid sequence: CASSQLPTGGSYYGYTF.

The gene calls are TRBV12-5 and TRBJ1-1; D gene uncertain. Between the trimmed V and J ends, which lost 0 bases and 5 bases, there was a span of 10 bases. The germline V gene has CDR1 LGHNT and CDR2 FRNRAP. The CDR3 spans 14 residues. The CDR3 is CASGLVPLWTEAFF. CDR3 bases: TGTGCTAGTGGTTTGGTACCCCTCTGGACTGAAGCTTTCTTT.